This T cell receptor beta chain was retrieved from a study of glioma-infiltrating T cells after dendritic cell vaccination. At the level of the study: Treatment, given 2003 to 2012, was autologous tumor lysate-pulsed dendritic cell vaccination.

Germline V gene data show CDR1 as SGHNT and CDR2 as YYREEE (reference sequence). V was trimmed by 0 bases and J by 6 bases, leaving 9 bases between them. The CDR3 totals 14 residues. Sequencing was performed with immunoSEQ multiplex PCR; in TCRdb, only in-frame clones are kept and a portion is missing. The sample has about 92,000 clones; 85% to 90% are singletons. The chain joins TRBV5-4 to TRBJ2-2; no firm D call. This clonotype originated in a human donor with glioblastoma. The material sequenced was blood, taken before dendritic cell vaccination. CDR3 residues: CASSLDYSAGELFF. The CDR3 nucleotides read TGTGCCAGCAGCTTGGACTATTCGGCCGGGGAGCTGTTTTTT.